This TCR beta chain was identified during a study of shared clonotypes between healthy human individuals. On this clone itself: What it recognizes is unknown.

Per sorted-subset replicate PCR, input was around 200 ng DNA, representing around 28,000 T cell genomes. The repertoire was sequenced with immunoSEQ multiplex PCR; TCRdb's copy has only in-frame clones and lacks some. The sample carries fewer than 850,000 clones, about 97% recorded once. The naive CD8 fraction comprised CD45RO-negative cells positively selected for CCR7 and excluded terminally differentiated effector memory CD45RA+ cells. Overall study results and limits: Estimated richness values were generally larger in naive subsets than in memory subsets. Sequencing depth was predicted to influence how clonotypes are shared among donors. It was the non-shared clonotypes that had lower generation probabilities than clonotypes shared by all four donors.

The germline V gene encodes CDR1 LNHNV and CDR2 YYDKDF (reference sequence). V was clipped by 2 bases and J by 5 bases, with 24 bases between them. There are 19 residues in the CDR3. The sequenced material came from naive CD8+ T cells sorted from blood. The chain combines TRBV15 with TRBJ1-4; D ambiguous. The source is a man in his thirties or forties in good health. CDR3 amino acids: CATSRRPGSTMGRNEKLFF. CDR3 coding DNA: TGTGCCACCAGCAGACGACCCGGGTCTACGATGGGCCGGAATGAAAAACTGTTTTTT.